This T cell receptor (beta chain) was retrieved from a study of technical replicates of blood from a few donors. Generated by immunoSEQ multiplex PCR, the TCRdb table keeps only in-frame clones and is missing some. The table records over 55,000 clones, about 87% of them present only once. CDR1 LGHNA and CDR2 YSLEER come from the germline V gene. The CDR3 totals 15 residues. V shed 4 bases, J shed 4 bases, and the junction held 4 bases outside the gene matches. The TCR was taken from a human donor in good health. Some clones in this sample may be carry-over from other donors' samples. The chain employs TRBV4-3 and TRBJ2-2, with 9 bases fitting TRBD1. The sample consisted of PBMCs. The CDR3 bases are TGCGCCAGCAGCCTGGACAGGGGTGGCACCGGGGAGCTGTTTTTT. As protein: CASSLDRGGTGELFF.